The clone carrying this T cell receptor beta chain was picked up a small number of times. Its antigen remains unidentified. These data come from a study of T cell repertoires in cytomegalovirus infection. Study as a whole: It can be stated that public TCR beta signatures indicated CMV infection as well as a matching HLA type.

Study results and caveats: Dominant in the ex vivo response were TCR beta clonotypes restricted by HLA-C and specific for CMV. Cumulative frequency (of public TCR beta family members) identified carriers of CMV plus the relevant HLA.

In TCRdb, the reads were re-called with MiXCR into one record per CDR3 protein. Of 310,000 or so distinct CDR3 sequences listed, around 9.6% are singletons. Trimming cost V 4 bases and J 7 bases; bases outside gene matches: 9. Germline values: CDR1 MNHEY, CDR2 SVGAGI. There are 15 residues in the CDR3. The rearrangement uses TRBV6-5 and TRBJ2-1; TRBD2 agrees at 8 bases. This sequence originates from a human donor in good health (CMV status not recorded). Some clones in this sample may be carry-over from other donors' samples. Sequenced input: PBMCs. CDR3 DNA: TGTGCCAGCAGTTTTGGACTAGCAGGTGCTAATGAGCAGTTCTTC. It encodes CASSFGLAGANEQFF.